One sample yielded the 18 T cell receptor beta chains listed below, sequenced in a study of molecular identifiers for immune sequencing clone quantification. TCRdb re-called the PCR reads with MiXCR, one entry per CDR3 protein. This table has about 640,000 distinct CDR3 sequences, just under 20% appearing once. Sequencing input: naive CD8+ T cells from blood, with Jurkat cell RNA spiked in. Subset here: FACS-sorted CD8+CD4-CCR7+CD45RA+ naive T cells. The origin of the receptors is a human donor in good health. Some libraries in this study had Jurkat cell RNA spiked in.

This clonotype came up many times. This chain links TRBV6-5 with TRBJ2-1; TRBD2 matches at 7 bases. In germline, CDR1 is MNHEY, CDR2 SVGAGI. The CDR3 loop spans 15 amino acids. Unmatched junction bases numbered 4, after V lost 5 bases and J lost 0 bases. The CDR3 DNA reads TGTGCCAGCAGTGCGGGAGTGCCCTCCTACAATGAGCAGTTCTTC. As protein: CASSAGVPSYNEQFF.

This clonotype was seen at least ten times. The V call is TRBV5-1, the J call TRBJ2-7; D not certain. The CDR3 sequence is 14 residues long. Trimming pared 2 bases from V and 4 bases from J, leaving 13 bases between. CDR1 is SGHRS and CDR2 is YFSETQ in the germline V gene. The CDR3 region is CASSFSQLDYEQYF. The CDR3 nucleotides read TGCGCCAGCAGCTTTTCTCAACTCGATTACGAGCAGTACTTC.

V usage is TRBV7-2 and J usage is TRBJ2-1, with 7 bases fitting TRBD2. The germline gives CDR1 SGHTA, CDR2 FQGNSA. This CDR3 contains 16 residues. V shed 7 bases and J 7 bases; nucleotides not matched to a gene: 16. The CDR3 region has the DNA TGTGCCAGCACTCTTTTTTGGGGCGGGGGAGCTAATGAGCAGTTCTTC. Its translation is CASTLFWGGGANEQFF.

Worth noting for this clonotype: One end of the junction is discordant with germline, which a read error may explain. V and J are TRBV20-1 and TRBJ1-2; a possible D gene is TRBD1 (6 bases). Germline loops: CDR1 DFQATT, CDR2 SNEGSKA (reference sequence). This CDR3 has 14 amino acids. The CDR3 region is CSARKEGGNYGYAF. CDR3 DNA sequence: TGCAGTGCTAGAAAGGAGGGGGGCAACTATGGCTACGCCTTC.

This clonotype has ten or more counts. V and J are TRBV27 and TRBJ2-7; 9 bases line up with TRBD1. The CDR3 consists of 15 residues. V lost 3 bases to trimming and J lost 6 bases; unmatched junction nucleotides: 9. The germline CDR1 and CDR2 sequences are MNHEY and SMNVEV (reference sequence). In nucleotides, the CDR3 is TGTGCCAGCAGTTTGACAGGGGGGAAGTCTCGCGAGCAGTACTTC. Protein product: CASSLTGGKSREQYF.

Points on this clonotype: It may be a read error: a sequence one base away is much more abundant. This chain links TRBV21-1 with TRBJ2-7; the tabulated D call, TRBD1, remains unverified against the DNA. TRBV21-1 is a documented pseudogene. This CDR3 is 12 amino acids long. CDR3 region: CASSKEGAEQYF. CDR3 bases: TGTGCCAGCAGCAAAGAAGGGGCGGAGCAGTACTTC.

This clonotype was observed many times. This sequence joins TRBV6-6 and TRBJ2-3; the D call may be TRBD1 or TRBD2 (5 bases each). CDR1 is MNHNY, CDR2 SVGAGI, per germline (reference sequence). V gave up 0 bases and J gave up 6 bases, with 13 bases separating them. The length of the CDR3 is 15 residues. The CDR3 loop reads CASSYSWDAADTQYF. The CDR3 DNA sequence: TGTGCCAGCAGTTACTCGTGGGACGCCGCGGATACGCAGTATTTT.

The rearrangement links TRBV24-1 to TRBJ2-3; 11 nucleotides align to TRBD2. The ends lost 4 bases at V and 1 base at J; junction bases unmatched: 6. The germline gives CDR1 KGHDR, CDR2 SFDVKD. There are 17 residues in the CDR3. CDR3 nucleotides: TGTGCCACCAGTGACCACCCGACTAGCGGGGGCACAGATACGCAGTATTTT. Protein: CATSDHPTSGGTDTQYF.

Regarding this clonotype: A much larger clonotype is one base distant, so this may be a read error. V and J are TRBV29-1 and TRBJ1-2, with 10 bases identical to TRBD1. The CDR3 sequence is 13 residues long. CDR1 is SQVTM and CDR2 is ANQGSEA in the germline V gene. The CDR3 DNA follows: TGCGGCGGAGGGCAGACAGGGGGCGAGGGCTACACCTTC. Translation gives CGGGQTGGEGYTF.

This clonotype was seen repeatedly, ten times or more. The chain recombines TRBV5-6 with TRBJ2-4; D unclear. Trimming left V 6 bases short and J 0 bases short, with 10 bases between. Germline CDR1 SGHDT, CDR2 YYEEEE. The CDR3 spans 14 residues. CDR3: CASTNILAKNIQYF. The CDR3 DNA follows: TGTGCCAGCACCAATATACTAGCCAAAAACATTCAGTACTTC. Based on the CDR3 plus reference TRBV5-6 and TRBJ2-4, the full variable domain is DAGVTQSPTHLIKTRGQQVTLRCSPKSGHDTVSWYQQALGQGPQFIFQYYEEEERQRGNFPDRFSGHQFPNYSSELNVNALLLGDSALYLCASTNILAKNIQYFGAGTRLSVL.

With regard to this clonotype: Mismatch with germline at one junction end may stem from a read error. This chain uses TRBV28 with TRBJ1-4; 7 positions agree with TRBD1. The CDR3 is made up of 12 amino acids. Germline-derived CDR1 and CDR2 are MDHEN and SYDVKM. Here the CDR3 DNA reads TGTGGCAGCGGGACAGCCAATGAAAAACTGTTTTTT. This gives the protein CGSGTANEKLFF. The whole variable domain, filled in from reference TRBV28 and TRBJ1-4, reads DVKVTQSSRYLVKRTGEKVFLECVQDMDHENMFWYRQDPGLGLRLIYFSYDVKMKEKGDIPEGYSVSREKKERFSLILESASTNQTSMYLCGSGTANEKLFFGSGTQLSVL.

This clonotype was seen once. This may be a read error, as it is one base from a much larger clone. The chain has TRBV30 and TRBJ1-1; possible D gene TRBD1, 5 bases. CDR1 is GTSNPN and CDR2 is SVGIG in the germline V gene (reference sequence). V was clipped by 2 bases and J by 2 bases, with 18 bases between them. This CDR3 is 16 amino acids long. CDR3 in DNA: TGTGCCTGGAGTTCCTACCCCGACAGCCCTAACACTGAAGCTTTCTTT. It specifies CAWSSYPDSPNTEAFF. The variable domain in full, completed from reference TRBV30 and TRBJ1-1, reads SQTIHQWPATLVQPVGSPLSLECTVEGTSNPNLYWYRQAAGRGLQLLFYSVGIGQISSEVPQNLSASRPQDRQFILSSKKLLLSDSGFYLCAWSSYPDSPNTEAFFGQGTRLTVV.

With respect to this clonotype: This could be a read error, since a much larger clone is one nucleotide away. J is TRBJ1-4 and V is TRBV28; maybe TRBD1 (5 bases). Trimming pared 4 bases from V and 4 bases from J, leaving 16 bases between. The CDR3 sequence is 16 residues long. Germline V gene sequence: CDR1 MDHEN, CDR2 SYDVKM. The CDR3 DNA is TGTGCCAGCAGTTCGAGACAGCGATACATTAATGAAAAACTGTTTTTT. Encoded protein: CASSSRQRYINEKLFF.

There are many counts of this clonotype. The CDR3 spells CASSPKPGGSGANVLTF. DNA of the CDR3: TGTGCCAGCAGCCCCAAACCAGGGGGCTCTGGGGCCAACGTCCTGACTTTC. This chain links TRBV6-5 with TRBJ2-6; 7 bases agree with TRBD1. V was clipped by 6 bases and J by 0 bases; unmatched bases: 8. Germline V gene lookup returns CDR1 MNHEY and CDR2 SVGAGI. This CDR3 has 17 amino acids.

The CDR3 region has the DNA TGTGCCAGCAGCGTTTCTGGGCGCAGCTCCTACGAGCAGTACTTC. Translating it yields CASSVSGRSSYEQYF. The rearrangement uses TRBV5-4 and TRBJ2-7; D not certain. The length of the CDR3 is 15 residues. CDR1 SGHNT and CDR2 YYREEE come from the germline V gene (reference sequence). The V and J ends lost 4 bases and 0 bases respectively, with 14 bases between them.

The genes are TRBV28 and TRBJ2-2, with a possible D match to TRBD1 (6 bases). CDR1 and CDR2 from the germline V gene are MDHEN and SYDVKM. Trimming shortened V by 3 bases and J by 5 bases, and 13 bases separated the two germline ends. The CDR3 has 15 residues. The CDR3 DNA follows: TGTGCCAGCAGTTTGAGGGGGTTGAGAACCGGGGAGCTGTTTTTT. Protein product: CASSLRGLRTGELFF.

The chain links TRBV4-1 to TRBJ2-1, with 12 positions matching TRBD2. With 4 bases clipped from V and 8 bases from J, the junction kept 9 bases outside the gene matches. From germline, CDR1 is MGHRA and CDR2 YSYEKL. There are 16 residues in the CDR3. The CDR3 DNA follows: TGCGCCAGCAGCCCAAGACTAGCGGGAGTGGTATATGAGCAGTTCTTC. Amino acids: CASSPRLAGVVYEQFF.

The genes are TRBV4-3 and TRBJ2-2; either TRBD1 or TRBD2 may supply D (5 bases each). The germline CDR1 and CDR2 sequences are LGHNA and YSLEER. This CDR3 region has 16 residues. V lost 2 bases to trimming and J lost 4 bases, with 14 bases between them. The CDR3 sequence is CASSQPTGTITGELFF. CDR3 coding DNA: TGCGCCAGCAGCCAACCGACCGGGACCATCACCGGGGAGCTGTTTTTT.